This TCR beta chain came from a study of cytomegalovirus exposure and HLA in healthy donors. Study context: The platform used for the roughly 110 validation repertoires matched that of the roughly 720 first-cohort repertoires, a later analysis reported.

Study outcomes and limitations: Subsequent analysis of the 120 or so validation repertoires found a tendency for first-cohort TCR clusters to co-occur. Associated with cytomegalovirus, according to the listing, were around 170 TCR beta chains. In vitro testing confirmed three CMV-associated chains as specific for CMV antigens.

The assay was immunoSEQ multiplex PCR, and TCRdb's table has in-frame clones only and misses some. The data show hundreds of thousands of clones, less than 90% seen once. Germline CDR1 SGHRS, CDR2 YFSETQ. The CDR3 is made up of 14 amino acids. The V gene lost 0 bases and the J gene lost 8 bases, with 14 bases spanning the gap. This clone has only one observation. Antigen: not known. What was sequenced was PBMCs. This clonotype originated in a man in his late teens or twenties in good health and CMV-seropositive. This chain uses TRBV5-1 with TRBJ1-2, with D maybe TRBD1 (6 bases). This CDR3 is CASSLDRAASGYTF. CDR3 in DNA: TGCGCCAGCAGCTTGGACAGGGCGGCGAGCGGCTACACCTTC.